This T cell receptor (beta chain) is from a study of CD8 T cells in ankylosing spondylitis (dated by TCRdb to 2017 to 2019). With regard to the full study: To find TCR variants linked to disease, the study profiled T cell receptor beta repertoires in ankylosing spondylitis patients and healthy donors. Peripheral blood was sampled, and synovial fluid was also collected from ankylosing spondylitis patients. In total, the full study cohort was made up of roughly 100 healthy donors and approximately 27 ankylosing spondylitis patients. Study-level results and caveats: Some motif variants were previously reported in synovial fluid and blood of reactive arthritis patients, suggesting common disease-initiation mechanisms. The disease-linked clones had a CD8+ phenotype and were found at relatively low frequencies in peripheral blood. Blood from ankylosing spondylitis patients appeared to be characterized by a TCR beta motif made up of under 10 highly homologous amino acid variants. The disease-linked clones were reported to be significantly enriched in matched synovial fluid samples from ankylosing spondylitis patients.

TCRdb lists the instrument as Illumina HiSeq 2500. Quantitative 5'-RACE with molecular barcodes was the method used to prepare the TCR beta libraries. For the original study's pipeline: To identify disease-linked TCR variants, a new computational method was used, one built on a probabilistic model of VDJ rearrangement. TCRdb's own reprocessing of the public reads used fastp at Q25 and MiXCR and kept productive beta chains. Rows matching on CDR3 protein sequence are summarized as one entry with the most common DNA and genes. TCRdb's processing, not the authors' own work, is the source of the V and J calls. A total of 100,000 to 150,000 distinct CDR3 sequences appear in this sample, about a tenth of them only once. The leading ten clones occupy about 3.3% of the sample. This clonotype was found many times. Its antigen is still unknown. The record has no base qualities; no much larger clone is one base away.

CDR1 and CDR2 (SGDLS, YYNGEE) derive from the germline V gene. There are 15 amino acids in the CDR3, from cysteine to phenylalanine inclusive. Of the read, only the CDR3 DNA is kept; its 45 bases are in frame from base 1. Trimming takes 0 bases off V and 4 bases off J; junction bases not matched to a gene: 1. Sequenced input: blood, either unsorted or a sorted T cell fraction (not recorded which). This clonotype was obtained from a male donor with ankylosing spondylitis or in good health (not recorded which). In this chain, TRBV9 is recombined with TRBJ2-1; 10 central bases correspond to TRBD2. In nucleotides, the sequence is TGTGCCAGCAGCGTAGATAGCGGGAGGTACAATGAGCAGTTCTTC. Translated, this gives CASSVDSGRYNEQFF.